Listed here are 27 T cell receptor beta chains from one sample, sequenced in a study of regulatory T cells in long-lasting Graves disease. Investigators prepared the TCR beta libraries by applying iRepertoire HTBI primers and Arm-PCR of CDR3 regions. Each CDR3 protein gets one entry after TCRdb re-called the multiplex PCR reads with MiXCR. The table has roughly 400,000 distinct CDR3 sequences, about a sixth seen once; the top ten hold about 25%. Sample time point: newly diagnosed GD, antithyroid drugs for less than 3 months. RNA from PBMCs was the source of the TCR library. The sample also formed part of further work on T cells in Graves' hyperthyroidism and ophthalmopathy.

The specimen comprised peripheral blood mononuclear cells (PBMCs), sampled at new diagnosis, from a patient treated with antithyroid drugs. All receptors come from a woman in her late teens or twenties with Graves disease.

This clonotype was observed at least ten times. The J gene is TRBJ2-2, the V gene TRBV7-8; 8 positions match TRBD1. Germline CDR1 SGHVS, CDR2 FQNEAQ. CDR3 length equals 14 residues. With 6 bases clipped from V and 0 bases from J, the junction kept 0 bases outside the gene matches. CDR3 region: CASRDRANTGELFF. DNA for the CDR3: TGTGCCAGCAGGGACAGGGCGAACACCGGGGAGCTGTTTTTT. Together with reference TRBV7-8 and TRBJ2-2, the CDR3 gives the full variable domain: GAGVSQSPRYKVAKRGQDVALRCDPISGHVSLFWYQQALGQGPEFLTYFQNEAQLDKSGLPSDRFFAERPEGSVSTLKIQRTQQEDSAVYLCASRDRANTGELFFGEGSRLTVL.

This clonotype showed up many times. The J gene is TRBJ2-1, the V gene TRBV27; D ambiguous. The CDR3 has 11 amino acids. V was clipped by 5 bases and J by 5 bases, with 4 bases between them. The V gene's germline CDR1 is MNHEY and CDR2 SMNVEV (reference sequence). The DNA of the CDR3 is TGTGCCAGCAGTAACCACAATGAGCAGTTCTTC. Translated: CASSNHNEQFF.

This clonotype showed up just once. CDR3 in DNA: TGCGCCAGCGGTTTTACTGGGAACAATGAGCAGTTCTTC. Residues: CASGFTGNNEQFF. V and J are TRBV4-1 and TRBJ2-1, with no clear D. The CDR3 consists of 13 residues. Germline CDR1 reads MGHRA; CDR2 reads YSYEKL. With 8 bases removed from V and 5 bases from J, the gap between germline ends came to 13 bases.

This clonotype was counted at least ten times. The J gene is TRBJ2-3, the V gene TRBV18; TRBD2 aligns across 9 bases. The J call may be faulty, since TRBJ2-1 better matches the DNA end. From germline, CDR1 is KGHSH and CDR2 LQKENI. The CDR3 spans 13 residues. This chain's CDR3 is CASSPLAGVEQFF. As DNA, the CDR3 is TGTGCCAGCTCACCACTAGCGGGAGTTGAGCAGTTCTTC.

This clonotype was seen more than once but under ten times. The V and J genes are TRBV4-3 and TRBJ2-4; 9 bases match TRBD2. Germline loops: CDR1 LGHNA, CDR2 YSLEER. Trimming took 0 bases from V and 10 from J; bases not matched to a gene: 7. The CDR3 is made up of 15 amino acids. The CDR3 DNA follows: TGCGCCAGCAGCCAAGATAAAACTGGACTAGCGATTCAGTACTTC. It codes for CASSQDKTGLAIQYF.

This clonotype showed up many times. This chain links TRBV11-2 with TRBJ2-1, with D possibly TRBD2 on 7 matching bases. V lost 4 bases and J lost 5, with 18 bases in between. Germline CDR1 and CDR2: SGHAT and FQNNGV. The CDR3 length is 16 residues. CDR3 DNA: TGTGCCAGCAGCTCGGGCGGGAGAGGGGGGCACAATGAGCAGTTCTTC. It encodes CASSSGGRGGHNEQFF.

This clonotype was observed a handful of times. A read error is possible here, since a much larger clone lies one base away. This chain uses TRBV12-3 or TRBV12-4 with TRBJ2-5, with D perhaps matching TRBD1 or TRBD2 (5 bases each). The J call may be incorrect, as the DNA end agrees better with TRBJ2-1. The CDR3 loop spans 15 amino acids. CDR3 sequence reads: CASNRRRSGHNEQFF. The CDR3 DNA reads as TGTGCCAGCAATCGCCGTAGATCGGGACACAATGAGCAGTTCTTC.

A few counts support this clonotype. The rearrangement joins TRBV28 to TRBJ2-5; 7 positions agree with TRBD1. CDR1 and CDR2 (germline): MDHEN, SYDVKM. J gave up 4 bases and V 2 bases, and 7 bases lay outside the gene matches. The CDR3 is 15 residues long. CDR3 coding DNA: TGTGCCAGCAGTTTAGACACAGGGGTCGGAGAGACCCAGTACTTC. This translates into CASSLDTGVGETQYF.

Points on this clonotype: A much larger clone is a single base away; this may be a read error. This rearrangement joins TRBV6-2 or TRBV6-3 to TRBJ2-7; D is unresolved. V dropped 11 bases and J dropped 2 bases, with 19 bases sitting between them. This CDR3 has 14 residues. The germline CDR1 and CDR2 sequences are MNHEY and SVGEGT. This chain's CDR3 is CAGAIRSGAYEQYF. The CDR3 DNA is TGTGCCGGCGCAATCCGATCCGGTGCCTACGAGCAGTACTTC.

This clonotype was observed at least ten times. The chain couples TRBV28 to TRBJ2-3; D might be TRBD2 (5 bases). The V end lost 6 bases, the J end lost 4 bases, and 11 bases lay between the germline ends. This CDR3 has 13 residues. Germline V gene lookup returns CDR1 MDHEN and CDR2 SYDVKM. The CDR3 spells CASSLRVPDTQYF. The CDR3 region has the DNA TGTGCCAGCAGCTTGAGGGTTCCAGATACGCAGTATTTT.

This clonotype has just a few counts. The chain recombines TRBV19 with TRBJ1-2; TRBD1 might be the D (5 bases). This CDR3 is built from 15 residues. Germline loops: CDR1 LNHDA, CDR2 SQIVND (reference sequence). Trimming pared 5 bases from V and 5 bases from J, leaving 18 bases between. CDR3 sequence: CASSFDGTPRYGYTF. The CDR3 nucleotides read TGTGCCAGTAGTTTCGACGGGACTCCTAGATATGGCTACACCTTC. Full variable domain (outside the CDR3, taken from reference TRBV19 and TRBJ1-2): DGGITQSPKYLFRKEGQNVTLSCEQNLNHDAMYWYRQDPGQGLRLIYYSQIVNDFQKGDIAEGYSVSREKKESFPLTVTSAQKNPTAFYLCASSFDGTPRYGYTFGSGTRLTVV.

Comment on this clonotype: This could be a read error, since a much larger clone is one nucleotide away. The CDR3: CASSLGASGAYNEQFF. The DNA for the CDR3 is TGTGCCAGCAGCTTAGGGGCTAGCGGGGCCTACAATGAGCAGTTCTTC. The V gene is TRBV11-2, the J gene TRBJ2-1; 9 nucleotides line up with TRBD2. Germline CDR1 and CDR2: SGHAT and FQNNGV. The CDR3 contains 16 residues. The junction had 3 bases not matched to a gene; V was cut back by 1 base and J by 2 bases.

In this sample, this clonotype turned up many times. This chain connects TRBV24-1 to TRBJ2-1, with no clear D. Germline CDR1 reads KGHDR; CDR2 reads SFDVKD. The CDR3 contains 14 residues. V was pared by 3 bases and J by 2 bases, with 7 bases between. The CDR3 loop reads CATSDSSTYNEQFF. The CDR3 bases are TGTGCCACCAGTGATAGCAGCACCTACAATGAGCAGTTCTTC.

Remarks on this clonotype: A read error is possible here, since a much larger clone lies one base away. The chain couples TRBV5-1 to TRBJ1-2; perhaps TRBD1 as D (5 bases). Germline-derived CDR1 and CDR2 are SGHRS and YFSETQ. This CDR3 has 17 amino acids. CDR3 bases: TGCACCAGCATTCCAGGGCCAATAATAGACAGTAACTATGGCTACACCTTC. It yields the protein CTSIPGPIIDSNYGYTF.

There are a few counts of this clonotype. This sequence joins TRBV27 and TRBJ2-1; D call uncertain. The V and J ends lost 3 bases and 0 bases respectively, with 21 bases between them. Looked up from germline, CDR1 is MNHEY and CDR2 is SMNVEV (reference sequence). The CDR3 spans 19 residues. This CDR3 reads CASSLEGWRLKSSYNEQFF. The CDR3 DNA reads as TGTGCCAGCAGTTTGGAAGGGTGGCGATTAAAAAGCTCCTACAATGAGCAGTTCTTC.

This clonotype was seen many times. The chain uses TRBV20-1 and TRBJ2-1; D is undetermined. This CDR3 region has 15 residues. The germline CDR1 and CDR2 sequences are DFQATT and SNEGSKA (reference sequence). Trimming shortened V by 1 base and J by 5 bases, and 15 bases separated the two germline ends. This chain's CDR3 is CSARALSEFDNEQFF. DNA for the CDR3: TGCAGTGCTAGAGCGCTATCGGAGTTCGACAATGAGCAGTTCTTC.

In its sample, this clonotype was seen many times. The CDR3 DNA sequence: TGCAGTGCTAGACAGCCAGACCGGACCCAGTACTTC. It codes for CSARQPDRTQYF. This rearrangement joins TRBV20-1 to TRBJ2-5; D gene uncertain. CDR3 length equals 12 residues. Germline values: CDR1 DFQATT, CDR2 SNEGSKA (reference sequence). Trimming left V 2 bases short and J 7 bases short, with 11 bases between.

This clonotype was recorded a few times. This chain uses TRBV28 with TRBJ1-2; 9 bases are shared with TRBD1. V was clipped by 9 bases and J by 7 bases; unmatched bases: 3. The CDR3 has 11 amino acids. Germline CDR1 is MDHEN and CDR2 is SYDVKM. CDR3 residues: CASRDRVGYTF. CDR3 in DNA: TGTGCCAGTCGGGACAGGGTTGGCTACACCTTC.

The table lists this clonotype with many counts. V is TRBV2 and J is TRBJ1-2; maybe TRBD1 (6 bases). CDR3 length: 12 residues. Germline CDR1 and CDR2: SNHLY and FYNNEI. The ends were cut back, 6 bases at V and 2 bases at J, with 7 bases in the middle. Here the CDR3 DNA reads TGTGCCAGCAGGGGACAAAACTATGGCTACACCTTC. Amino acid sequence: CASRGQNYGYTF.

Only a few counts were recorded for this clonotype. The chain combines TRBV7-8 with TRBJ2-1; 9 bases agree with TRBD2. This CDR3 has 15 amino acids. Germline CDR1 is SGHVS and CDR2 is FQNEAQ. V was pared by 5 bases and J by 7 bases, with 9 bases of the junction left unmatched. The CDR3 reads CASSRYSGSRNEQFF. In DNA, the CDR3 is TGTGCCAGCAGCCGGTATAGCGGGAGCAGGAATGAGCAGTTCTTC.

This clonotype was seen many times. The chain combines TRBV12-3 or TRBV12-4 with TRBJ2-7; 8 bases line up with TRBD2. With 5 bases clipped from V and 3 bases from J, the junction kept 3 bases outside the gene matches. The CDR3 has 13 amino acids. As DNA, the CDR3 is TGTGCCAGCAGTGCGGGAGGCGTCTACGAGCAGTACTTC. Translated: CASSAGGVYEQYF.

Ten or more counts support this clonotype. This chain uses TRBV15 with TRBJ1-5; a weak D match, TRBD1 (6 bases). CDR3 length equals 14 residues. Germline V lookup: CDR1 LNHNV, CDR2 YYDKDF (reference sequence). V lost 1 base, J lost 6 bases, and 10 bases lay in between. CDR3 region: CATSRGDTRQPQHF. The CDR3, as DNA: TGTGCCACCAGCAGAGGGGACACACGTCAGCCCCAGCATTTT.

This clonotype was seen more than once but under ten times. The DNA for the CDR3 is TGTGCCAGCGCAGGGACTAGCCAAGAGACCCAGTACTTC. Translated, it gives CASAGTSQETQYF. V and J are TRBV9 and TRBJ2-5; 8 bases match TRBD2. Germline lookup yields CDR1 SGDLS and CDR2 YYNGEE. Germline trimming cut 7 bases from V and 1 base from J; bases unmatched to any gene: 3. The CDR3 is 13 residues long. The variable domain in full, completed from reference TRBV9 and TRBJ2-5, reads DSGVTQTPKHLITATGQRVTLRCSPRSGDLSVYWYQQSLDQGLQFLIQYYNGEERAKGNILERFSAQQFPDLHSELNLSSLELGDSALYFCASAGTSQETQYFGPGTRLLVL.

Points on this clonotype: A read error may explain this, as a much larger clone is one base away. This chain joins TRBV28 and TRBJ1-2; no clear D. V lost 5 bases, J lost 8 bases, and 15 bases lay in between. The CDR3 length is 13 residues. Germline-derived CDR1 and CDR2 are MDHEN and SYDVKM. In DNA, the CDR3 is TGTGCCAGCAGTCTCCCGGGAGGGTTGGGCTACACCTTC. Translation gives CASSLPGGLGYTF.

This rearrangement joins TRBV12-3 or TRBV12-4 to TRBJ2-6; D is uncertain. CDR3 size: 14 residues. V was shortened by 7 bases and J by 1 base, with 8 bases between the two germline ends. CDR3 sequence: CASNPGSGANVLTF. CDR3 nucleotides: TGTGCCAGCAATCCGGGTTCTGGGGCCAACGTCCTGACTTTC.

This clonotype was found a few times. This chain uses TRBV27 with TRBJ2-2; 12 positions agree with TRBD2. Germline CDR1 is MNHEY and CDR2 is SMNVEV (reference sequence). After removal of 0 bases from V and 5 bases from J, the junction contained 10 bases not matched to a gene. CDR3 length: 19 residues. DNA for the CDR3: TGTGCCAGCAGTTTATCGATTCTAGCGGGAGGGCCGCGGACCGGGGAGCTGTTTTTT. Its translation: CASSLSILAGGPRTGELFF.

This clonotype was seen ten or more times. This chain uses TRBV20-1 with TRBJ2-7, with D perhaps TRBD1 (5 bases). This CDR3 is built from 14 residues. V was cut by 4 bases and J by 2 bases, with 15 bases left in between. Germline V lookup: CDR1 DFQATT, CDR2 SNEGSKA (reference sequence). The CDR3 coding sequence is TGCAGTGCTATCCCAGGGCAGACAGCCTACGAGCAGTACTTC. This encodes CSAIPGQTAYEQYF.